This entry describes one TCR beta chain. The treatment is: about 20 received Ad26.COV2.S at low or high dose, single or two shots; 5 received placebo; per-sample allocation not given. The samples date from day 63 after the first vaccine or placebo injection. Based in Boston, the donor was an adult of 18-55 years. This record comes from a study of Ad26.COV2.S vaccination and SARS-CoV-2 variants. In the study overall: Donor had been placed in the Ad26.COV2.S arm of the COV1001 trial. Ad26.COV2.S, an intramuscular injection, was given once or twice 56 days apart.

Generated by immunoSEQ multiplex PCR, the TCRdb table keeps only in-frame clones and is missing some. The repertoire holds about 330,000 clones, approximately 87% seen once, with about 5% in the top ten. There are 19 residues in the CDR3. With V trimmed by 5 bases and J by 1 base, 10 bases remained unmatched. Germline CDR1 SGHVS, CDR2 FQNEAQ. This clonotype was obtained from a person between 18 and 59 years old who received the Ad26.COV2.S COVID-19 vaccine or a placebo. This specimen consisted of peripheral blood, obtained in a trial of Ad26.COV2.S vaccine versus placebo. The chain recombines TRBV7-8 with TRBJ2-3; 15 bases are shared with TRBD2. The CDR3 spells CASSAGLAGGFYGTDTQYF. CDR3 DNA: TGTGCCAGCAGCGCAGGACTAGCGGGAGGGTTTTATGGCACAGATACGCAGTATTTT.